Included here is one TCR beta chain sequence, with context. The antigen is unknown. Profiled with immunoSEQ multiplex PCR; TCRdb holds only in-frame clones, not every one. The sample yields 150,000 or so clones, around 92% seen once. The sample belongs to a study of T cell responses to AZD1222 COVID-19 vaccine. Study-level background: Recipients boosted at about 4 weeks or about 12 weeks are pooled. Study-wide findings and caveats: Elevations in Spike-specific TCR breadth and depth followed administration of two AZD1222 doses. Donors were largely white British and mainly female; clonal diversity was possibly underestimated.

The V gene lost 0 bases and the J gene lost 8 bases, with 17 bases spanning the gap. CDR1 and CDR2 from the germline V gene are LGHNT and FRNRAP. The CDR3 consists of 16 residues. This sample comprised peripheral blood, obtained on day 0 of AZD1222 vaccination. V gene TRBV12-5 combines with J gene TRBJ1-5; perhaps TRBD1 as D (5 bases). The TCR comes from an adult in good health. CDR3 sequence: CASGLVLGTGTEPQHF. The DNA for the CDR3 is TGTGCTAGTGGTTTGGTACTGGGGACGGGGACTGAGCCCCAGCATTTT. Complete variable domain (other parts from reference TRBV12-5 and TRBJ1-5): DARVTQTPRHKVTEMGQEVTMRCQPILGHNTVFWYRQTMMQGLELLAYFRNRAPLDDSGMPKDRFSAEMPDATLATLKIQPSEPRDSAVYFCASGLVLGTGTEPQHFGDGTRLSIL.